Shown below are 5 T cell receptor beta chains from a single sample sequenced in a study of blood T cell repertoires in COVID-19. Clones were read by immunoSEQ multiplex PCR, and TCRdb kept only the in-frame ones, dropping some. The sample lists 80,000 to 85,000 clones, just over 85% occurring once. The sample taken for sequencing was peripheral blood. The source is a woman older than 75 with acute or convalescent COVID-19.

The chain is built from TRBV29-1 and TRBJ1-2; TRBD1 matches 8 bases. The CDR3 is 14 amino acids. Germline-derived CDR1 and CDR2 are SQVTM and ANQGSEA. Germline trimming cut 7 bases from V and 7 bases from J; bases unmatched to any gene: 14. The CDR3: CSAEVGQESGGYTF. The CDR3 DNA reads TGCAGCGCCGAGGTGGGACAGGAGTCGGGTGGCTACACCTTC.

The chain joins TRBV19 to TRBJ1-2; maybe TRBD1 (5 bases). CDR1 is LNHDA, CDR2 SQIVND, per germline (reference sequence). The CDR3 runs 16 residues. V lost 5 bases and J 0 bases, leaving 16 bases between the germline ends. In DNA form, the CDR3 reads TGTGCCAGTAGTCAAACCGGGGGAAAAGCTAACTATGGCTACACCTTC. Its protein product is CASSQTGGKANYGYTF.

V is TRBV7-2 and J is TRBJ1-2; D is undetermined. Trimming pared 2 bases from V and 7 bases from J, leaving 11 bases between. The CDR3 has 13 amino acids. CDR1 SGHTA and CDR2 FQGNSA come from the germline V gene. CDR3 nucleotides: TGTGCCAGCAGCTTAACCACATCTCGTGGCTACACCTTC. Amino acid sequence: CASSLTTSRGYTF.

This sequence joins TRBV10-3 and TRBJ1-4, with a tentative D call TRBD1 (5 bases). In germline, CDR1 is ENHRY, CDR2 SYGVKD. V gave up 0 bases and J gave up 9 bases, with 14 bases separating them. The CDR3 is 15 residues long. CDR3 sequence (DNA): TGTGCCATCAGTGAGTCCTTGGGAGGGACCCAAAAACTGTTTTTT. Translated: CAISESLGGTQKLFF.

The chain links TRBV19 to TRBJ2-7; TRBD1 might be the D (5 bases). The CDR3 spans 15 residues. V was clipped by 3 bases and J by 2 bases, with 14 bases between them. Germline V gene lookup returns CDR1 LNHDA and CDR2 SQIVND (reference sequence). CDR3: CASSISKGATYEQYF. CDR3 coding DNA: TGTGCCAGTAGTATTTCGAAAGGGGCAACCTACGAGCAGTACTTC.